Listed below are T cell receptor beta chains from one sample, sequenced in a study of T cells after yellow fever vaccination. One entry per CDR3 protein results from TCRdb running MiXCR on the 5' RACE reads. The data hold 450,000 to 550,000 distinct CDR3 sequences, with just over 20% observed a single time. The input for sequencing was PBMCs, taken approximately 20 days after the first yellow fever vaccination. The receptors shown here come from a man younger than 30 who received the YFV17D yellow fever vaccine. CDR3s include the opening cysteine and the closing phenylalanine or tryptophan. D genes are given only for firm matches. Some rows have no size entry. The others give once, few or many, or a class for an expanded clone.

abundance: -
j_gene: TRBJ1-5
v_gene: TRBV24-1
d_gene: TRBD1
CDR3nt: TGTGCCACCTACACCACGTGGGCACAGGGGAAACAGCCCCAGCATTTT
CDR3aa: CATYTTWAQGKQPQHF

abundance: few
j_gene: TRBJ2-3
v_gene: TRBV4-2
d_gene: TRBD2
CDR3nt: TGTGCCAGCAGCCAAGTGGTCAGCGGGGTGGCAGATACGCAGTATTTT
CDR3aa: CASSQVVSGVADTQYF

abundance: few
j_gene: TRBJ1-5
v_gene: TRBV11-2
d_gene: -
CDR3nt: TGTGCCAGCAGCTTAGAGGCGGGGAAGCAGCCCCAGCATTTT
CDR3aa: CASSLEAGKQPQHF

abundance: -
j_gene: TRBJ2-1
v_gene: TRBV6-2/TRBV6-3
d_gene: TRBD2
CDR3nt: TGTGCCAGCAGCCGCCTAGCGGGGGTGGGTAATGAGCAGTTCTTC
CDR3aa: CASSRLAGVGNEQFF

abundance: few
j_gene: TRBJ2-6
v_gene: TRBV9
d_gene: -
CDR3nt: TGTGCCAGCAACGGAGGGACCTCTGGGGCCAACGTCCTGACTTTC
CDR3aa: CASNGGTSGANVLTF

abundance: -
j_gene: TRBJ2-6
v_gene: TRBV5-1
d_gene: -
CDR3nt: TGCGCCAGCAGCCTGATGGGAGCCATTGGGGGGGCCAACGTCCTGACTTTC
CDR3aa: CASSLMGAIGGANVLTF

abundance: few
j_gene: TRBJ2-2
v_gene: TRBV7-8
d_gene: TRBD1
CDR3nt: TGTGCCAGCAGTTTTAACAGGGGAGCGAGCACCGGGGAGCTGTTTTTT
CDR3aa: CASSFNRGASTGELFF

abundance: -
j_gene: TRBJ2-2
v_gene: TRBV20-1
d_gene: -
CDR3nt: TGCAGTGCTCTCCCGGGACTCCTTTCCACCGGGGAGCTGTTTTTT
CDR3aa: CSALPGLLSTGELFF

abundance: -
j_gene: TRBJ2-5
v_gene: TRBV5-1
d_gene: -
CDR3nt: TGCGCCAGCAGCAGGGGCCCAGTGGAAGAGACCCCGTACTTC
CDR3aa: CASSRGPVEETPYF

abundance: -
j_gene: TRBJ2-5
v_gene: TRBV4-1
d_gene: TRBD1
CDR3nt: TGCGCCAGCAGCCAGCGGACAGGGGATGATGGTGAGACCAAGTACTTC
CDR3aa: CASSQRTGDDGETKYF

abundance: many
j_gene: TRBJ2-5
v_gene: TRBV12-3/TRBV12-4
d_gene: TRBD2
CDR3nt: TGTGCCAGCAGTCTTCGGACTAGCACCCAAGAGACCCAGTACTTC
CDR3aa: CASSLRTSTQETQYF

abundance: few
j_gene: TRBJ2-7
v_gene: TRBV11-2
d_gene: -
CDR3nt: TGTGCCAGCAGCTTATGGTACCTATCTGCGGGGCAAGACTACGAGCAGTACTTC
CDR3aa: CASSLWYLSAGQDYEQYF

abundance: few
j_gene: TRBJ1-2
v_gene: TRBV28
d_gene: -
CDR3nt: TGTGCCACAGACCAACAGGGAGATGGCTACACCTTC
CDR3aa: CATDQQGDGYTF

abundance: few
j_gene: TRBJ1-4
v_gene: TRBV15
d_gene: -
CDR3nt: TGTGCCACCAGCAGAGAGGGAGCGTCAACTAATGAAAAACTGTTTTTT
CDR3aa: CATSREGASTNEKLFF

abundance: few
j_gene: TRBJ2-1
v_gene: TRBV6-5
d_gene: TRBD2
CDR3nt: TGTGCCAGCAGTTACTCGATTGTTAGCGGGGGGAAAGCTGAGCAGTTCTTC
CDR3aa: CASSYSIVSGGKAEQFF

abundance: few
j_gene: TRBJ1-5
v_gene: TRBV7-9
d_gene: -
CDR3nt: TGTGCCAGCAGCCACCCGACACCACGGAGCAATCAGCCCCAGCATTTT
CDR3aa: CASSHPTPRSNQPQHF

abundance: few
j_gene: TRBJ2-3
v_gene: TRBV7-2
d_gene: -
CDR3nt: TGTGCCAGCCGTCTCGTGGAATTTTTAGGTGGGCAGTATTTT
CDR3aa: CASRLVEFLGGQYF

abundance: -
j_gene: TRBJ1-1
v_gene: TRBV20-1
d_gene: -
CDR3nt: TGCAGTGCTAGCCATCGGGCTTTCTTT
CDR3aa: CSASHRAFF

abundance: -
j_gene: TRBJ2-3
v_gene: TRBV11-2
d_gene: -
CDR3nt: TGTGCCAGCAGCTCTGGACAGCAGACAGATACGCAGTATTTT
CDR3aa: CASSSGQQTDTQYF

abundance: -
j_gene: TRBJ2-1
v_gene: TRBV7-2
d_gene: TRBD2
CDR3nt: TGTGCCAGCAGCCTAGGGACTAGCCTTGGGATCTTC
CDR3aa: CASSLGTSLGIF

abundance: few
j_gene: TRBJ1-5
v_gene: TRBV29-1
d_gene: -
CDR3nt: TGCAGCGTTGTAGAAACCGACCTCAATCAGCCCCAGCATTTT
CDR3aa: CSVVETDLNQPQHF

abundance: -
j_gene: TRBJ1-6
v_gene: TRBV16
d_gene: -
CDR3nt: TGTGCCAGCAGCCAATCTCTCAATTCACCCCTCCACTTT
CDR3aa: CASSQSLNSPLHF

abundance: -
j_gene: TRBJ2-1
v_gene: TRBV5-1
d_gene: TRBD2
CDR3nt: TGCGCCAGCAGCTTGTCGCTAGCGGGGAATGAGCAGTTCTTC
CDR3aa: CASSLSLAGNEQFF

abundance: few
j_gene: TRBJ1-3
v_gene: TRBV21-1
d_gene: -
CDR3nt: TGTGCCAGCAGCTCCCTGTGCCCTGGAAACACCATATATTTT
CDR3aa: CASSSLCPGNTIYF

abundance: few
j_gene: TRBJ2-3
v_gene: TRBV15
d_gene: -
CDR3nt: TGTGCCACCAGCAGGCTCGCGGGCACAGATACGCAGTATTTT
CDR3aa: CATSRLAGTDTQYF

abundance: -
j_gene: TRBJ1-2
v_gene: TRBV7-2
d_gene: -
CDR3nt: TGTGCCAGCAGCTTTACTAAAACGGGCTACACCTTC
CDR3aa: CASSFTKTGYTF

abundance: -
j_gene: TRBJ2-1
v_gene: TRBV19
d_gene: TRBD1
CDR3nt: TGTGCCAGTAGTACGGGACAGGTCGGGGAGCAGTTCTTC
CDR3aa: CASSTGQVGEQFF

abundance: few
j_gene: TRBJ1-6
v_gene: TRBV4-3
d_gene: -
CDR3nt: TGCGCCAGCAGCCAAGCCCGTAGGGGTTCACCCCTCCACTTT
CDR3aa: CASSQARRGSPLHF

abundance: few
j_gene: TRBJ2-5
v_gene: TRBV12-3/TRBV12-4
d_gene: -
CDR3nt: TGTGCCAGCAGTTTAGTCCTGGGGGGGCCAAAGACCCAGTACTTC
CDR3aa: CASSLVLGGPKTQYF

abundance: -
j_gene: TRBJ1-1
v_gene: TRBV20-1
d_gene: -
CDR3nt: TGCAGTGCTAGGAAGAGTCTTAACACTGAAGCTTTCTTT
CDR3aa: CSARKSLNTEAFF

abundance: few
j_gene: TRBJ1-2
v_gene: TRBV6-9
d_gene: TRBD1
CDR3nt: TGTGCCAGCACTCCTCAGGGGGGTGGGCTAGGCTATGGCTACACCTTC
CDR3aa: CASTPQGGGLGYGYTF

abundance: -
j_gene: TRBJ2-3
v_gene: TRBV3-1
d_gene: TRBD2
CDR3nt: TGTGCCAGCAGCCAAGCGTGGACTAGAAGCACAGATACGCAGTATTTT
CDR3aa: CASSQAWTRSTDTQYF

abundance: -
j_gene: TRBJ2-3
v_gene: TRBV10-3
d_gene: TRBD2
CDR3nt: TGTGCCATAAGGACTAGCGGAGATACGCAGTATTTT
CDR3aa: CAIRTSGDTQYF

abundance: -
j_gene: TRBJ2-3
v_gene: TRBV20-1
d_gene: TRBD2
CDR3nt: TGCAGTGCTAGTAAGGCGGGGGGCGGGACAGATACGCAGTATTTT
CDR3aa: CSASKAGGGTDTQYF

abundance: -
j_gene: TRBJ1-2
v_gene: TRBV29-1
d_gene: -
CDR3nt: TGCAGCGTTGAGGCCAGGATGGGCTACACCTTC
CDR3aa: CSVEARMGYTF

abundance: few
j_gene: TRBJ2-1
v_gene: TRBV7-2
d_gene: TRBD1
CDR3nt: TGTGCCAGCAGCTTTCAGACAGGGGCGCACTACAATGAGCAGTTCTTC
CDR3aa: CASSFQTGAHYNEQFF

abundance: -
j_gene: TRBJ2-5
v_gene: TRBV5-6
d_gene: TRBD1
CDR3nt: TGTGCCAGCATAAGACAGGGAGAGACCCAGTACTTC
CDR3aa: CASIRQGETQYF

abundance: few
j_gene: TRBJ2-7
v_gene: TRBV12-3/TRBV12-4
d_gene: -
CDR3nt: TGTGCCAGCAGTTTAAGGTCCTCCACGACCTACGAGCAGTACTTC
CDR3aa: CASSLRSSTTYEQYF

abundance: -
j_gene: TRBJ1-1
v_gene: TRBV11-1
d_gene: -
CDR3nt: TGTGCCAGCAGCCCGGGGGCGGGAGCCTTGAACACTGAAGCTTTCTTT
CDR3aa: CASSPGAGALNTEAFF

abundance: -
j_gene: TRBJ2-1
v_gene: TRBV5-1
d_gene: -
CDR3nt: TGCGCCAGCAGCGCGCGTGGGGACGTCAAGTCGAATGAGCAGTTCTTC
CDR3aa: CASSARGDVKSNEQFF

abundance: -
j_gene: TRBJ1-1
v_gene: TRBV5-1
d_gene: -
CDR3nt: TGCGCCAGCAGCCCCCTGGGGCTAAACACTGAAGCTTTCTTT
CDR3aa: CASSPLGLNTEAFF

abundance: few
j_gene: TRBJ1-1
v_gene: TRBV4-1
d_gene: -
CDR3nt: TGCGCCAGCAGCCCCTGGGGGTCCGGGCACACTGAAGCTTTCTTT
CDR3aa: CASSPWGSGHTEAFF

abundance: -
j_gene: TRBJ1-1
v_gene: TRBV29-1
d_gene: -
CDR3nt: TGCAGCGTCCGACTGGGTATGAACACTGAAGCTTTCTTT
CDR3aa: CSVRLGMNTEAFF

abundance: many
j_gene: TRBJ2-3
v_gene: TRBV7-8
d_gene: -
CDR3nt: TGTGCCAGCAGCTTAGGGCCGCCAGATACGCAGTATTTT
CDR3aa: CASSLGPPDTQYF

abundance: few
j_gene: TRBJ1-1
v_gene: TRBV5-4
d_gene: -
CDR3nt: TGTGCCAGCAGCTTTCACGATACTGAAGCTTTCTTT
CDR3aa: CASSFHDTEAFF

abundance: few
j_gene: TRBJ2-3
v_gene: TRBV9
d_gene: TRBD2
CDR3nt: TGTGCCAGCAGCGTGGGGACTAGCGCGGTGGGAGATACGCAGTATTTT
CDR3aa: CASSVGTSAVGDTQYF

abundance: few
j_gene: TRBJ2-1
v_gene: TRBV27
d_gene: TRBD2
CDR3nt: TGTGCCAGCACGCCCAGCGGGGGGGCCAATGAGCAGTTCTTC
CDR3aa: CASTPSGGANEQFF

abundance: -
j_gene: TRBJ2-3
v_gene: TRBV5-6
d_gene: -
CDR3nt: TGTGCCAGCAGTCTTAAGTGGAGCACAGATACGCAGTATTTT
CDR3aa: CASSLKWSTDTQYF

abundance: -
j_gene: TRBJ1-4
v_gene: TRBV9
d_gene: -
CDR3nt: TGTGCCAGCAGCGTAGATCACGGGACCACTAATGAAAAACTGTTTTTT
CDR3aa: CASSVDHGTTNEKLFF

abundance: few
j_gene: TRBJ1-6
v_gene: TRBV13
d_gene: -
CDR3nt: TGTGCCAGCAGGATGCGGAATTCACCCCTCCACTTT
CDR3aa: CASRMRNSPLHF

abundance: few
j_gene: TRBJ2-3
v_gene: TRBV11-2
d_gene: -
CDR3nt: TGTGCCAGCAGCTTAGTTTCCCACAGAGTTAGTCAGCGAATAGATACGCAGTATTTT
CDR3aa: CASSLVSHRVSQRIDTQYF

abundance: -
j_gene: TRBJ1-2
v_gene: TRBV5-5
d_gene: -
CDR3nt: TGTGCCAGTACTAGGGGCGAGACCTATGGCTACACCTTC
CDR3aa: CASTRGETYGYTF

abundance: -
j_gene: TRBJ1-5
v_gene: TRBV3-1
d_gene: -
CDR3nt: TGTGCCAGCAGCCAAGATTCGGCGGGGCAGCCCCAGCATTTT
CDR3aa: CASSQDSAGQPQHF

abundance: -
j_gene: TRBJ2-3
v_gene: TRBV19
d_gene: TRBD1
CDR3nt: TGTGCCAGTAGTACCGGGACAGGGCACACAGATACGCAGTATTTT
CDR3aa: CASSTGTGHTDTQYF

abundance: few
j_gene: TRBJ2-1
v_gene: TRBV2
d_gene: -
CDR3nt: TGTGCCAGCTTTGAGACAGTCCACCAGTTCTTC
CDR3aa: CASFETVHQFF

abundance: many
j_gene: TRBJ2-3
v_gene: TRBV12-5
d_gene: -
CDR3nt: TGTGCTAGTGGCACTGACAGGTCAGATACGCAGTATTTT
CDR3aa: CASGTDRSDTQYF

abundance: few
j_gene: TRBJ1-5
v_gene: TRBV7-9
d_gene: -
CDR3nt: TGTGCCAGCAGCTTAACCTGGAGTGAGCCCCAGCATTTT
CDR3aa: CASSLTWSEPQHF

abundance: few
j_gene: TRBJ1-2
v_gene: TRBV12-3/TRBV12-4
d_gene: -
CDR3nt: TGTGCCAGCAGAACAGCTAACTATGGCTACACCTTC
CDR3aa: CASRTANYGYTF

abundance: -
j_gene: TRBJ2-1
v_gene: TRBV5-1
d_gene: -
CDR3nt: TGCGCCAGCAGCACCAACGATGAGCAGTTCTTC
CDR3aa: CASSTNDEQFF

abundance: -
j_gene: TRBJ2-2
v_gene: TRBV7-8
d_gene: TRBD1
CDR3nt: TGTGCCAGCAGCCAGGGGGTTACGAACACCGGGGAGCTGTTTTTT
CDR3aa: CASSQGVTNTGELFF